The entry below gives a single T cell receptor beta chain sequence along with its context. The CDR3 length is 16 residues. CDR1 SEHNR and CDR2 FQNEAQ come from the germline V gene (reference sequence). Trimming removed 1 base from V and 6 bases from J; junction bases left unmatched: 8. This record belongs to a study of blood T cell repertoires in COVID-19. The overall study: There were acute and convalescent COVID-19 samples, and they came from the United States, Italy and Spain. PBMCs, B-cell-depleted T cells, or T cells were the source of the cDNA or gDNA that made up the material.

Source study methods: The assay estimated nucleated cells by amplifying reference gene primers. Sequenced by immunoSEQ multiplex PCR; TCRdb stores in-frame clones only, minus some. V, J and clone size are those of that table, while D and trimming were read from the DNA. Among about 70,000 clones, over 70% were seen once, and the ten largest hold approximately 5.6%. The V gene is TRBV7-9, the J gene TRBJ1-4; 7 bases are a match to TRBD1. Sequencing input: peripheral blood. The receptor was derived from a man aged 50 to 59 with active COVID-19. The CDR3 reads CASSLGQGGRYEKLFF. In nucleotides, the CDR3 is TGTGCCAGCAGCTTAGGACAGGGTGGGCGCTATGAAAAACTGTTTTTT.